The 18 T cell receptor beta chains below all came from one sample that was sequenced in a study of beta chain features in type 1 diabetes. Study-level points and caveats: In all four CD4+ subsets, TCRB CDR3 length was significantly, moderately reduced in type 1 diabetes.

Antigens of these TCRs are unknown. Expressed TCRB transcripts were sequenced because the entire RNA isolate underwent reverse transcription. Clones were read by immunoSEQ multiplex PCR, and TCRdb kept only the in-frame ones, dropping some. The sample records hundreds of thousands of clones, roughly 10% being singletons. Sequenced sample: naive CD4+ T cells from blood. These receptors were collected from a man aged 25 to 40 with type 1 diabetes.

This clone has a handful of counts. The V gene is TRBV19, the J gene TRBJ2-5; 10 positions agree with TRBD1. The junction had 9 bases not matched to a gene; V was cut back by 7 bases and J by 1 base. The CDR3 totals 16 residues. Germline V lookup: CDR1 LNHDA, CDR2 SQIVND (reference sequence). CDR3 in DNA: TGTGCCAGTAATCATGCCCGGGACAGGGGCCAAGAGACCCAGTACTTC. Amino acids: CASNHARDRGQETQYF.

The chain is built from TRBV2 and TRBJ2-7, with 11 bases that match TRBD1. The V gene end was trimmed by 7 bases and the J gene end by 3 bases; junction bases not matched to a gene: 2. Per germline, CDR1 SNHLY and CDR2 FYNNEI. The CDR3 has 13 residues. This CDR3 is CASIGTGGYEQYF. The CDR3 DNA is TGTGCCAGCATCGGGACAGGGGGCTACGAGCAGTACTTC.

This clone was detected a few times. The chain joins TRBV7-9 to TRBJ1-2; 7 nucleotides match TRBD1. This CDR3 has 12 residues. V was clipped by 5 bases and J by 7 bases; unmatched bases: 4. CDR1 is SEHNR and CDR2 is FQNEAQ in the germline V gene (reference sequence). CDR3 region: CASSRQGSGYTF. Written as DNA, the CDR3 is TGTGCCAGCAGCCGACAGGGCAGTGGCTACACCTTC.

A few counts support this clone. The gene calls are TRBV4-2 and TRBJ2-3; weak D call: TRBD2 (5 bases). Germline CDR1 LGHNA, CDR2 YNFKEQ. V dropped 10 bases and J dropped 4 bases, with 18 bases sitting between them. The CDR3 totals 14 residues. The CDR3 DNA is TGTGCCATCCCCTCGCGGGTCTGGCCAGATACGCAGTATTTT. Translation: CAIPSRVWPDTQYF.

The chain joins TRBV5-4 to TRBJ1-2, with 7 bases that match TRBD1. Germline values: CDR1 SGHNT, CDR2 YYREEE (reference sequence). The V and J ends lost 4 bases and 4 bases, in that order; junction bases with no gene match: 7. This CDR3 is 14 amino acids long. CDR3 nucleotides: TGTGCCAGCAGCCCGACGGGACAGACCTATGGCTACACCTTC. Translation gives CASSPTGQTYGYTF. Combining the CDR3 with reference TRBV5-4 and TRBJ1-2 gives the whole variable domain ETGVTQSPTHLIKTRGQQVTLRCSSQSGHNTVSWYQQALGQGPQFIFQYYREEENGRGNFPPRFSGLQFPNYSSELNVNALELDDSALYLCASSPTGQTYGYTFGSGTRLTVV.

CDR3 sequence reads: CASRVREELARGYTF. CDR3 nucleotides: TGTGCCAGCAGGGTTAGGGAGGAGCTTGCTCGAGGCTACACCTTC. V gene TRBV6-6 combines with J gene TRBJ1-2; no firm D call. Germline V gene lookup returns CDR1 MNHNY and CDR2 SVGAGI (reference sequence). The CDR3 extends over 15 amino acids. V gave up 6 bases and J gave up 8 bases, with 22 bases separating them.

This clone occurred a few times. The J gene is TRBJ2-7, the V gene TRBV6-5; D gene unclear. The CDR3 totals 11 residues. V dropped 4 bases and J dropped 4 bases, with 5 bases sitting between them. Germline V gene sequence: CDR1 MNHEY, CDR2 SVGAGI. This CDR3 is CASSSFYEQYF. The CDR3 coding sequence is TGTGCCAGCAGTTCTTTTTACGAGCAGTACTTC.

DNA for the CDR3: TGTGCCAGTAGTCTTCAAAGACAGGGGAATGAAGCTTTCTTT. Its protein is CASSLQRQGNEAFF. The rearrangement links TRBV19 to TRBJ1-1; 8 bases agree with TRBD1. The junction had 9 bases not matched to a gene; V was cut back by 5 bases and J by 7 bases. Germline values: CDR1 LNHDA, CDR2 SQIVND (reference sequence). The CDR3 extends over 14 amino acids.

This clone was seen more than once but under ten times. The rearrangement joins TRBV11-1 to TRBJ2-7; the D is unclear. This CDR3 is built from 12 residues. CDR1 and CDR2 (germline): SGHAT, FQDESV (reference sequence). V lost 5 bases and J lost 4, with 9 bases in between. Here the CDR3 reads CASSAREYEQYF. Written as DNA, the CDR3 is TGTGCCAGCAGCGCCCGAGAGTACGAGCAGTACTTC.

This clone was counted between two and nine times. The CDR3: CASSLRGLTDTQYF. CDR3 DNA sequence: TGTGCCAGCAGTTTAAGGGGGCTCACAGATACGCAGTATTTT. The rearrangement joins TRBV27 to TRBJ2-3, with 7 nucleotides matching TRBD1. The CDR3 loop spans 14 amino acids. V dropped 2 bases and J dropped 2; count of bases not matched to a gene: 1. Germline values: CDR1 MNHEY, CDR2 SMNVEV (reference sequence).

This clone came up a few times. The CDR3 DNA is TGTGCCAGCAGCTTGGGGAGTGGCAGGGGTCAAGAGACCCAGTACTTC. Encoded protein: CASSLGSGRGQETQYF. The chain employs TRBV5-4 and TRBJ2-5, with a possible D match to TRBD1 (6 bases). The CDR3 has 16 amino acids. Germline V gene lookup returns CDR1 SGHNT and CDR2 YYREEE (reference sequence). Trimming left V 0 bases short and J 2 bases short, with 14 bases between.

This clone has only a few counts. This chain connects TRBV7-9 to TRBJ1-2; 9 bases map to TRBD1. V shed 4 bases, J shed 10 bases, and the junction held 10 bases outside the gene matches. CDR1 SEHNR and CDR2 FQNEAQ come from the germline V gene (reference sequence). This CDR3 comprises 14 residues. The CDR3 DNA sequence: TGTGCCAGCAGCTCCCACGACAGGGGGGGACCCTACACCTTC. It translates to CASSSHDRGGPYTF.

This chain uses TRBV18 with TRBJ1-5; TRBD1 matches at 8 bases. V lost 4 bases, J lost 7 bases, and 6 bases stayed unmatched. Germline assignment: CDR1 KGHSH and CDR2 LQKENI. The CDR3 covers 14 residues. The CDR3 loop is CASSQDRVDQPQHF. The CDR3 DNA reads as TGTGCCAGCTCACAGGACAGGGTGGACCAGCCCCAGCATTTT.

This clone was observed a handful of times. This chain uses TRBV5-1 with TRBJ2-3, with a possible D match to TRBD1 (6 bases). V gave up 4 bases and J gave up 6 bases, with 12 bases separating them. The germline V gene has CDR1 SGHRS and CDR2 YFSETQ. The CDR3 extends over 13 amino acids. CDR3 sequence: CASSAQGSDTQYF. The CDR3, as DNA: TGCGCCAGCAGCGCGCAGGGGTCGGATACGCAGTATTTT. The whole variable domain, filled in from reference TRBV5-1 and TRBJ2-3, reads KAGVTQTPRYLIKTRGQQVTLSCSPISGHRSVSWYQQTPGQGLQFLFEYFSETQRNKGNFPGRFSGRQFSNSRSEMNVSTLELGDSALYLCASSAQGSDTQYFGPGTRLTVL.

The rearrangement uses TRBV5-4 and TRBJ1-2; D is ambiguous. Germline V gene sequence: CDR1 SGHNT, CDR2 YYREEE (reference sequence). V gave up 1 base and J gave up 4 bases, with 8 bases separating them. The CDR3 totals 13 residues. Written as DNA, the CDR3 is TGTGCCAGCAGCTTGCCGGAGTTCTATGGCTACACCTTC. Amino acids: CASSLPEFYGYTF.

The V call is TRBV19, the J call TRBJ2-4; weak D call: TRBD1 (6 bases). The CDR3 covers 15 residues. Trimming pared 7 bases from V and 7 bases from J, leaving 20 bases between. Per the germline V gene, CDR1 is LNHDA and CDR2 is SQIVND (reference sequence). The CDR3 bases are TGTGCCAGTACCTCCGTAGGGGGTGGCGAGAACATTCAGTACTTC. This sequence encodes CASTSVGGGENIQYF.

The chain uses TRBV7-9 and TRBJ2-5, with 7 bases aligning to TRBD1. The CDR3 covers 14 residues. J gave up 4 bases and V 4 bases, and 6 bases lay outside the gene matches. Per germline, CDR1 SEHNR and CDR2 FQNEAQ (reference sequence). As DNA, the CDR3 is TGTGCCAGCAGCTCACCGACAGGGTTAGAGACCCAGTACTTC. It specifies CASSSPTGLETQYF.

This CDR3 is CASSRDRVGEQYF. CDR3 nucleotides: TGTGCCAGCAGCAGGGACAGGGTAGGCGAGCAGTACTTC. The chain joins TRBV5-4 to TRBJ2-7, with TRBD1 matching 9 bases. CDR3 length equals 13 residues. The J segment lost 6 bases and the V segment lost 4 bases, leaving 5 bases of the junction unmatched. In germline, CDR1 is SGHNT, CDR2 YYREEE (reference sequence).